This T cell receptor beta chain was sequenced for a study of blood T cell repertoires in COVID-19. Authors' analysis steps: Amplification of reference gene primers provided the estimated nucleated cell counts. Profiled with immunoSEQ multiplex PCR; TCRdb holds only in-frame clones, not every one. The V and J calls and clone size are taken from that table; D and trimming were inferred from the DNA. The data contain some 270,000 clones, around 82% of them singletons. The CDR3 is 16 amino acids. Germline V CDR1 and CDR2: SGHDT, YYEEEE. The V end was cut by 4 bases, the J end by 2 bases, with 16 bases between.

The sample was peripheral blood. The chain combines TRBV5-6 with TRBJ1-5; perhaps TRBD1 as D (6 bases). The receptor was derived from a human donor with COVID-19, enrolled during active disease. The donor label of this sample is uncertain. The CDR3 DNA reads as TGTGCCAGCAGCCAGGACAGTCAATATGGCAATCAGCCCCAGCATTTT. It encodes CASSQDSQYGNQPQHF. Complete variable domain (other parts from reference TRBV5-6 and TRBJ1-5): DAGVTQSPTHLIKTRGQQVTLRCSPKSGHDTVSWYQQALGQGPQFIFQYYEEEERQRGNFPDRFSGHQFPNYSSELNVNALLLGDSALYLCASSQDSQYGNQPQHFGDGTRLSIL.